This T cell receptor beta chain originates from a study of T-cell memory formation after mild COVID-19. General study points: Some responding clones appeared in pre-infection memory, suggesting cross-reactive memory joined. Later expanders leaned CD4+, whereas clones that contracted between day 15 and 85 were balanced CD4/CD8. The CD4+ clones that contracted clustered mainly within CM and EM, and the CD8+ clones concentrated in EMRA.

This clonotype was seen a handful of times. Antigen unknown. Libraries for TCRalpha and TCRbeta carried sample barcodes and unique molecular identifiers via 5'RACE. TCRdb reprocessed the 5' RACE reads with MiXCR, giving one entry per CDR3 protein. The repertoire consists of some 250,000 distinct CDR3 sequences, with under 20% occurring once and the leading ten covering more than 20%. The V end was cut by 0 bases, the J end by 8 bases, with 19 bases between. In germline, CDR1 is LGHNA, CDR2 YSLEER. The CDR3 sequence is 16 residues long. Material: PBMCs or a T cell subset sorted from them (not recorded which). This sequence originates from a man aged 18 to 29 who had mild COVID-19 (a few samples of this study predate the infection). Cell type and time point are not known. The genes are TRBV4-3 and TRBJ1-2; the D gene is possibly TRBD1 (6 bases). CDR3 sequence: CASSQDLTGMLWGYTF. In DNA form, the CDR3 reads TGCGCCAGCAGCCAAGATCTCACAGGGATGTTATGGGGCTACACCTTC.